The clone carrying this TCR beta chain was seen a few times. No antigen is known for it. This sample was included in a study of breast tumors, draining lymph nodes, adjacent tissues. Broader study findings: The lymph node origin of tumor T cells was framed as consistent with a hypothesis, not demonstrated. Most tumor T cells seemingly derive from lymph node, then expand in tumor. Tumor repertoires ranked between lymph nodes and nontumor tissue in diversity, with V and J gene preferences.

V shed 1 base, J shed 6 bases, and the junction held 7 bases outside the gene matches. The germline V gene encodes CDR1 SGHNT and CDR2 YYREEE (reference sequence). The CDR3 has 16 amino acids. TCRdb processed the multiplex PCR reads anew with MiXCR; each CDR3 protein has one entry. The sample records about 300,000 distinct CDR3 sequences, around 30% being singletons. Axillary draining lymph nodes of breast cancer patients supplied the node samples. The sequence was obtained from a female donor with breast cancer. Some clones in this sample may be carry-over from other donors' samples. The V call is TRBV5-4, the J call TRBJ2-1; 10 nucleotides match TRBD2. Sequencing input: axillary lymph node tissue. CDR3 loop: CASSLSSSGGLNEQFF. The CDR3 DNA reads as TGTGCCAGCAGCTTGTCGTCTAGCGGGGGACTCAATGAGCAGTTCTTC.